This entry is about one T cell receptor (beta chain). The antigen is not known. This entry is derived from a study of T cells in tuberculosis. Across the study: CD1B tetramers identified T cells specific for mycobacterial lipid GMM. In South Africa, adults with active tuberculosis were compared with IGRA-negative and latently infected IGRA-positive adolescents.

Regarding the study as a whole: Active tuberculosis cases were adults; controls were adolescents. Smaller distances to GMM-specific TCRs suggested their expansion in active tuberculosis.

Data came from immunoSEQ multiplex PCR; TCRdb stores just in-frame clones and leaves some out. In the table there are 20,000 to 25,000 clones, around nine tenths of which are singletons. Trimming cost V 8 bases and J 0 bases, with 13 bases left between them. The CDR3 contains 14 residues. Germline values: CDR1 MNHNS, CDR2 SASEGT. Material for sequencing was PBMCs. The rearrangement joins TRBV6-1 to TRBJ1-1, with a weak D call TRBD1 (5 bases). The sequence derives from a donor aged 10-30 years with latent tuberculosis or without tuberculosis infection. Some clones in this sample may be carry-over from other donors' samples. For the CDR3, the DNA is TGTGCCAGCGCCCAGACAGAAATGAACACTGAAGCTTTCTTT. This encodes CASAQTEMNTEAFF.